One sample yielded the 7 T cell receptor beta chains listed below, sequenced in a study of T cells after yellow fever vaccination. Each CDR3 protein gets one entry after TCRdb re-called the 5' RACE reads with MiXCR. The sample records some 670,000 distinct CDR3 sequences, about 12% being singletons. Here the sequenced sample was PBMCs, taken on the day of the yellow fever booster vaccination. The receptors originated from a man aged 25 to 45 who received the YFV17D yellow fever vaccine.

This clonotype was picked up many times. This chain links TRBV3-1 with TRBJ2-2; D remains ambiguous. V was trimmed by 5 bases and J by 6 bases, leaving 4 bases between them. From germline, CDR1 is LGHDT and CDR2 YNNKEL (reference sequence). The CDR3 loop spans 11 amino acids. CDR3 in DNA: TGTGCCAGCAGCTCGCCCGGGGAGCTGTTTTTT. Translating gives CASSSPGELFF. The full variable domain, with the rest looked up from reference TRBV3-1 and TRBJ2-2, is DTAVSQTPKYLVTQMGNDKSIKCEQNLGHDTMYWYKQDSKKFLKIMFSYNNKELIINETVPNRFSPKSPDKAHLNLHINSLELGDSAVYFCASSSPGELFFGEGSRLTVL.

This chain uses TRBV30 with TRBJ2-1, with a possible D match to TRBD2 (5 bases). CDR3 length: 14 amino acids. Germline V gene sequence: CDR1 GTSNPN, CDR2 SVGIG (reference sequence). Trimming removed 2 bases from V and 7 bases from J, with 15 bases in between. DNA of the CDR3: TGTGCCTGGAGTATAGCGATTCTTTCGAATGAGCAGTTCTTC. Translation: CAWSIAILSNEQFF.

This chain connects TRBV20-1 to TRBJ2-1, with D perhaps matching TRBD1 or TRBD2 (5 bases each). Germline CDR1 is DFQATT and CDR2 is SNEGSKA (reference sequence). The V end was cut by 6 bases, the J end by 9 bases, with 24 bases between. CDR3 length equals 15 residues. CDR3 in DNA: TGCAGTGCCTCCCAGGCAGGGACCGCCCTATCTGAGCAGTTCTTC. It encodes CSASQAGTALSEQFF.

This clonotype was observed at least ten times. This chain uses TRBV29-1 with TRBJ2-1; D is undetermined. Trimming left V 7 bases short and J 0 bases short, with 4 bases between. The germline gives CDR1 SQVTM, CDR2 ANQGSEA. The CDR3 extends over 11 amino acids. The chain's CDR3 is CSGFSYNEQFF. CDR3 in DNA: TGCAGCGGGTTCTCCTACAATGAGCAGTTCTTC.

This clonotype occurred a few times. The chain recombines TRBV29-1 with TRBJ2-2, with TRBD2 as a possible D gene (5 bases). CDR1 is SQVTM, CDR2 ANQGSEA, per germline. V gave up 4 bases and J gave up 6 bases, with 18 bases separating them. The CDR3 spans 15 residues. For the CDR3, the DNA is TGCAGCGTTGTATTAAGTGGTCCGCGGGCCGGGGAGCTGTTTTTT. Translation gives CSVVLSGPRAGELFF.

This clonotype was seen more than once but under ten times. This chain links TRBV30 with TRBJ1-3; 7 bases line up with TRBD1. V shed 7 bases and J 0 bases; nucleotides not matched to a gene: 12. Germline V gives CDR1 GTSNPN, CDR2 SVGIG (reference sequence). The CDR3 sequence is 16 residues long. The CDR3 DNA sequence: TGTGCCTCTAACCGGGACAGAGACCGCTCTGGAAACACCATATATTTT. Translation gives CASNRDRDRSGNTIYF.

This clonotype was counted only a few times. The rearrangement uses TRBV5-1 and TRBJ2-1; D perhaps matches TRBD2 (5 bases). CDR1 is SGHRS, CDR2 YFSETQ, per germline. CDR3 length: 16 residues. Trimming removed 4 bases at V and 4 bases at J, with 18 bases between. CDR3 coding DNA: TGCGCCAGCAGCAACTTCCCCGGGGAAAAGTACAATGAGCAGTTCTTC. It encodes CASSNFPGEKYNEQFF.